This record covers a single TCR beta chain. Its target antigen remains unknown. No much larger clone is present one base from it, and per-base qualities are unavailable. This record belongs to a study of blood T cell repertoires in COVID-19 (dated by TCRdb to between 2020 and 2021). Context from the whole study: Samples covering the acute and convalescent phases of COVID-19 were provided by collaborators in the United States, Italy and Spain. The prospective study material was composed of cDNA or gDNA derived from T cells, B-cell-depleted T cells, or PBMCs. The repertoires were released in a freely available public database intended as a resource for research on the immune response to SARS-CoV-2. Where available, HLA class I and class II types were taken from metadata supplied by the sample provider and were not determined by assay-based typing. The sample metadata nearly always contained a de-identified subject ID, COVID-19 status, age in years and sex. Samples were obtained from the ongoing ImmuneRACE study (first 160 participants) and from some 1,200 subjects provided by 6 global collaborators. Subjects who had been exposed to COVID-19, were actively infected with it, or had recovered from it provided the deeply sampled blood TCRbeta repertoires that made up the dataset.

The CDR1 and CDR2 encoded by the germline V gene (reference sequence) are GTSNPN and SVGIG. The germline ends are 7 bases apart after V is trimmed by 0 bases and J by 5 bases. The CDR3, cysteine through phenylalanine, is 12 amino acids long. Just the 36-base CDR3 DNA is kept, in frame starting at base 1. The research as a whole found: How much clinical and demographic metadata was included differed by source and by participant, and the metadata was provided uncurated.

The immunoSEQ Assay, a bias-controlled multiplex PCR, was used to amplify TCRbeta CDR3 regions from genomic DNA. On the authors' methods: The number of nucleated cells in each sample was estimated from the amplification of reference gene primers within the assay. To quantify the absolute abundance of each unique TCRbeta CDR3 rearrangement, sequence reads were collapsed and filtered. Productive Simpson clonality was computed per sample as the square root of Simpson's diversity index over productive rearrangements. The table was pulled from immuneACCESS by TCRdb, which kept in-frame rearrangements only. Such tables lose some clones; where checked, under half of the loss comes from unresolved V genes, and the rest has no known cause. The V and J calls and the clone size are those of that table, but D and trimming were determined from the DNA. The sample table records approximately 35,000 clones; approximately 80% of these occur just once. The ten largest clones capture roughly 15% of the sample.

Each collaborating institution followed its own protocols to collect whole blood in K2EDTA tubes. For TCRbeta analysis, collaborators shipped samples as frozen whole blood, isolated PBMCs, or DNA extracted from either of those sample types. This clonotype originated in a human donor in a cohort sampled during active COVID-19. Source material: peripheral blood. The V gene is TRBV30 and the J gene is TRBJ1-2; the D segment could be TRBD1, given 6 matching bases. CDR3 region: CAWSVQGYGYTF. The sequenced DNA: TGTGCCTGGAGTGTCCAGGGGTATGGCTACACCTTC.